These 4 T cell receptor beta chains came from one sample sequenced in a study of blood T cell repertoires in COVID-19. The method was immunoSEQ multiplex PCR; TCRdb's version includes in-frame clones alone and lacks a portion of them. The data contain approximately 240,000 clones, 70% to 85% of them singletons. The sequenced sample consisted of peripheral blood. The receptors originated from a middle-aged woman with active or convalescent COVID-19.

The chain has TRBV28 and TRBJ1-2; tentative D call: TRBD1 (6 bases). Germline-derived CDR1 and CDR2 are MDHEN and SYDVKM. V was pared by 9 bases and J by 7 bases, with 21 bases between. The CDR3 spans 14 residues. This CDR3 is CASLGGGRGRGYTF. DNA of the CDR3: TGTGCCAGTCTGGGAGGGGGAAGGGGACGTGGCTACACCTTC.

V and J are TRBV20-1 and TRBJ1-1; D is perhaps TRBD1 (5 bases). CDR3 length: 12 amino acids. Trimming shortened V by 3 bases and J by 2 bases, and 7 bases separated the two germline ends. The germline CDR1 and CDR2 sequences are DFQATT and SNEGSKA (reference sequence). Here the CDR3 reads CSASQGNTEAFF. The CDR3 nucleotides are TGCAGTGCTAGTCAGGGTAACACTGAAGCTTTCTTT.

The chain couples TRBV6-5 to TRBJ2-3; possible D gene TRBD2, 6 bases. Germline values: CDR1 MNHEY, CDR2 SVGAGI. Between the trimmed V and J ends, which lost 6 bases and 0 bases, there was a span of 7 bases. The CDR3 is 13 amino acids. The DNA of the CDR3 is TGTGCCAGCAGGGACTATAGCACAGATACGCAGTATTTT. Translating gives CASRDYSTDTQYF.

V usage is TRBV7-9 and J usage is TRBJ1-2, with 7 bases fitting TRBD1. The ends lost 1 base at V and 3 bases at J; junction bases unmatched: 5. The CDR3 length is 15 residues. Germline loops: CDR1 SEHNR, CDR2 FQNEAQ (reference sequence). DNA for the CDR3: TGTGCCAGCAGCTTAGACAGGGGTGATTACTATGGCTACACCTTC. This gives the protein CASSLDRGDYYGYTF.